This TCR beta chain came from a study of blood T cell repertoires in COVID-19. Donors were grouped by their self-reported clinical history. Germline V gene lookup returns CDR1 SGHAT and CDR2 FQNNGV. V lost 5 bases and J 0 bases, leaving 8 bases between the germline ends. The CDR3 is 15 residues long. The repertoire was sequenced with immunoSEQ multiplex PCR; TCRdb's copy has only in-frame clones and lacks some. The table has around 250,000 clones, around nine tenths seen once. The receptor was isolated from a woman aged 45 to 65 who had recovered from COVID-19. Sequences were obtained from PBMCs or T cells enriched from blood (not recorded which). The V gene is TRBV11-2, the J gene TRBJ2-6; possibly TRBD2 for D (5 bases). The CDR3 sequence is CASSGLSSGANVLTF. CDR3 DNA: TGTGCCAGCAGCGGACTTTCCTCTGGGGCCAACGTCCTGACTTTC.